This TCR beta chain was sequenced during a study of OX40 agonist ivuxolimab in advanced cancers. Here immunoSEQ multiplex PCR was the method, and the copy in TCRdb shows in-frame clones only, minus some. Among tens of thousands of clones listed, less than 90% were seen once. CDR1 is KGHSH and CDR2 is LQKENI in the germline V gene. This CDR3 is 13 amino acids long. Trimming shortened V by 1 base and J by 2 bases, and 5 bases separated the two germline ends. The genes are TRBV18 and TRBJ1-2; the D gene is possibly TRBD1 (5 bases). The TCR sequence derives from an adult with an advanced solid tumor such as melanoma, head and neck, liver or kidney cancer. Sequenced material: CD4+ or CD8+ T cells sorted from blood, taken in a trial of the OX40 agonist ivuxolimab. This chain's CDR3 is CASSPQGNYGYTF. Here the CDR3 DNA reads TGTGCCAGCTCACCACAGGGGAACTATGGCTACACCTTC.